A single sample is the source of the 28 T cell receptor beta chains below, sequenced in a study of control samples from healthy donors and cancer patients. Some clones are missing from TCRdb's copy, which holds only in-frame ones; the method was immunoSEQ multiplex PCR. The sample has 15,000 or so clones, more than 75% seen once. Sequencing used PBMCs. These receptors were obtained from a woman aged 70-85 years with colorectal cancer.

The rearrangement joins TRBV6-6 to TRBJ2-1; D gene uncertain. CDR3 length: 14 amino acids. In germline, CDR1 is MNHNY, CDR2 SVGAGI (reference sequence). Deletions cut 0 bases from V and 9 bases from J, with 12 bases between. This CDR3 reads CASSYSAPWGEQFF. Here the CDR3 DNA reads TGTGCCAGCAGTTACTCTGCTCCCTGGGGTGAGCAGTTCTTC.

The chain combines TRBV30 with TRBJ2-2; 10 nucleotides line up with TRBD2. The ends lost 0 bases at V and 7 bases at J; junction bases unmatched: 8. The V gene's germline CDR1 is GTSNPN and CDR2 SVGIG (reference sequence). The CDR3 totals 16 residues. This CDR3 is CAWSVRLAGEVGELFF. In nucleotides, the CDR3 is TGTGCCTGGAGTGTAAGGCTAGCGGGAGAGGTCGGGGAGCTGTTTTTT.

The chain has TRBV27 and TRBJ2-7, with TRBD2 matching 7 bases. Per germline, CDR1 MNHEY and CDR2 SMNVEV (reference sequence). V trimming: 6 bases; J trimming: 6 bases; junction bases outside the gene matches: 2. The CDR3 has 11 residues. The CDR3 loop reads CASRWGGEQYF. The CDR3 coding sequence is TGTGCCAGCAGATGGGGGGGCGAGCAGTACTTC.

The CDR3 region has the DNA TGTGCCAGTTGGGGTGCAACTAATGAAAAACTGTTTTTT. Amino acids: CASWGATNEKLFF. The V gene is TRBV19, the J gene TRBJ1-4; D is uncertain. The CDR3 covers 13 residues. V was trimmed by 8 bases and J by 0 bases, leaving 7 bases between them. Germline assignment: CDR1 LNHDA and CDR2 SQIVND (reference sequence).

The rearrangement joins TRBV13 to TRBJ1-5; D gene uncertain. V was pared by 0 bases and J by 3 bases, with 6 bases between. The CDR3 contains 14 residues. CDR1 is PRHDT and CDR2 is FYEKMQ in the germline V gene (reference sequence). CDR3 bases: TGTGCCAGCAGCTTAGGCCGGGCCAATCAGCCCCAGCATTTT. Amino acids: CASSLGRANQPQHF.

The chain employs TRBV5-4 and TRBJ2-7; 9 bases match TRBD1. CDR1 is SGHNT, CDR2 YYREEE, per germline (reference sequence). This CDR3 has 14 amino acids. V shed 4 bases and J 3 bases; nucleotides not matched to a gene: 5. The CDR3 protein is CASSVDRGVYEQYF. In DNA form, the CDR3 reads TGTGCCAGCAGCGTAGACAGGGGGGTCTACGAGCAGTACTTC. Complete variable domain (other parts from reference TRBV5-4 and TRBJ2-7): ETGVTQSPTHLIKTRGQQVTLRCSSQSGHNTVSWYQQALGQGPQFIFQYYREEENGRGNFPPRFSGLQFPNYSSELNVNALELDDSALYLCASSVDRGVYEQYFGPGTRLTVT.

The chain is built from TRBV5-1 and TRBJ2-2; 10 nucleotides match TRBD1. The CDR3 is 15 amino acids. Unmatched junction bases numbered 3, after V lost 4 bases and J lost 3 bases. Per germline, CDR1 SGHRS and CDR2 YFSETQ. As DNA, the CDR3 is TGCGCCAGCAGCCAGACAGGGGGCCACACCGGGGAGCTGTTTTTT. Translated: CASSQTGGHTGELFF.

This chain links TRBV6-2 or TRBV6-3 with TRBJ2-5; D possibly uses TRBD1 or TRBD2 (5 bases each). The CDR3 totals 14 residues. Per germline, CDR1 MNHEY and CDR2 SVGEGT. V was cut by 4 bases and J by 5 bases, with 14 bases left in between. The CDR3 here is CASSSLGRGETQYF. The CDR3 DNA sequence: TGTGCCAGCAGTTCCCTGGGGCGCGGGGAGACCCAGTACTTC.

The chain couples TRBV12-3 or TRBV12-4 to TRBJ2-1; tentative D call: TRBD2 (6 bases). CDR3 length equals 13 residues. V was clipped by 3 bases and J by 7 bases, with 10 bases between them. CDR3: CASSFMGLNEQFF. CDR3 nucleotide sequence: TGTGCCAGCAGTTTCATGGGACTGAATGAGCAGTTCTTC.

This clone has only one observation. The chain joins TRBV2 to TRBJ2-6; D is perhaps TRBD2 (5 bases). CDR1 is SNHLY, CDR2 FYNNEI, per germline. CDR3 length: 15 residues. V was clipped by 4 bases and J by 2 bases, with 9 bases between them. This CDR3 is CASSGEAAGANVLTF. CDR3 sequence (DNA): TGTGCCAGCAGTGGTGAAGCGGCTGGGGCCAACGTCCTGACTTTC.

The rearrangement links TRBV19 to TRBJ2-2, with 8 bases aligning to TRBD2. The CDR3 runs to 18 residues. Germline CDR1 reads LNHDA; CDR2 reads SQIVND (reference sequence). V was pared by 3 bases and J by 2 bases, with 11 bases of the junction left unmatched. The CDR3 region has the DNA TGTGCCAGTAGTATCCCCAAGGTAACTAGCGGTAACACCGGGGAGCTGTTTTTT. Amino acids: CASSIPKVTSGNTGELFF.

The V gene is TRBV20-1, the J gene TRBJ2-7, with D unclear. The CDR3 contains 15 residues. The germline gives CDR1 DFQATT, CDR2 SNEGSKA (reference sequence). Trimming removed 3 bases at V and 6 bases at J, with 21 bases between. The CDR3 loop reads CSASNNRATISEQYF. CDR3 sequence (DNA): TGCAGTGCTAGTAATAATCGGGCCACCATTTCCGAGCAGTACTTC.

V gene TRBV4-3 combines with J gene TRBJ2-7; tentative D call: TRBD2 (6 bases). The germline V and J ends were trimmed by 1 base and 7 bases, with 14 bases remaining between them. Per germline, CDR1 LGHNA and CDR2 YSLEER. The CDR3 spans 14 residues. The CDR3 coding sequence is TGCGCCAGCAGCCAAGTTATTTGGGAGGTGGAGCAGTACTTC. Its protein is CASSQVIWEVEQYF.

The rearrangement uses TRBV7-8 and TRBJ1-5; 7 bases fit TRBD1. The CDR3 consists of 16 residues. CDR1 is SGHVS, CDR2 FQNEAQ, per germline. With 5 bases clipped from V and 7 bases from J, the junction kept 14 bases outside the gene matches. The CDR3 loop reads CASSPLGPGGDQPQHF. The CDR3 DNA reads TGTGCCAGCAGCCCCTTGGGTCCAGGGGGGGACCAGCCCCAGCATTTT.

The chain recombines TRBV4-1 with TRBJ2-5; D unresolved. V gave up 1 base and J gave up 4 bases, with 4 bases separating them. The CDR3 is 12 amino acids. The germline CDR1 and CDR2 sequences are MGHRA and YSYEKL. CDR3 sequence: CASSQARETQYF. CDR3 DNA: TGCGCCAGCAGCCAAGCTCGAGAGACCCAGTACTTC.

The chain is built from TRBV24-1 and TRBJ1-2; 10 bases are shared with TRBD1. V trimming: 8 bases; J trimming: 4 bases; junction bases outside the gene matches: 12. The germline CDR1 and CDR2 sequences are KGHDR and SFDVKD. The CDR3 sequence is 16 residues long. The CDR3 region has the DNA TGTGCCACCAAATTGAGACAGGGGGCGATGGGCTATGGCTACACCTTC. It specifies CATKLRQGAMGYGYTF.

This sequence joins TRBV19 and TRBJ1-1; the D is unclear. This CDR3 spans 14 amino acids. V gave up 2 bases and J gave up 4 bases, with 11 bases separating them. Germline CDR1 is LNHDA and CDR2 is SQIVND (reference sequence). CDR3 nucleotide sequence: TGTGCCAGTAGTATAAGGGTCCAAGGCACTGAAGCTTTCTTT. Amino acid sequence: CASSIRVQGTEAFF.

The chain's CDR3 is CASSSGIFTEAFF. Here the CDR3 DNA reads TGTGCCAGTAGTTCCGGGATTTTCACTGAAGCTTTCTTT. V gene TRBV19 combines with J gene TRBJ1-1; unclear D gene. Germline values: CDR1 LNHDA, CDR2 SQIVND (reference sequence). CDR3 length: 13 residues. V shed 5 bases and J shed 4 bases, with 11 bases lying between them.

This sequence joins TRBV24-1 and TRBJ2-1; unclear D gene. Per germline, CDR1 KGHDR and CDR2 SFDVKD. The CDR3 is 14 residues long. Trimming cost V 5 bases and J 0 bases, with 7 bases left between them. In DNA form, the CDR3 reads TGTGCCACCAGTGGCCGCCGCTCCTACAATGAGCAGTTCTTC. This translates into CATSGRRSYNEQFF.

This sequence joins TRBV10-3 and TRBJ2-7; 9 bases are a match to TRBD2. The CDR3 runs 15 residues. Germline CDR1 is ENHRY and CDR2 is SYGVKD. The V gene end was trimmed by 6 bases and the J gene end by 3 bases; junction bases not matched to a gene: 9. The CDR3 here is CAISPGTSRNYEQYF. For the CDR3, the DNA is TGTGCCATCAGCCCCGGGACTAGCCGTAACTACGAGCAGTACTTC.

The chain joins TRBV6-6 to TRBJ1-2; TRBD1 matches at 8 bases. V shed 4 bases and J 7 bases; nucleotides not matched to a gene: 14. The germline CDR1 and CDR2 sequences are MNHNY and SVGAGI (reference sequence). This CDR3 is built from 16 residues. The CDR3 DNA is TGTGCCAGCAGTTTCACGCCCGACAGGGGATCCGCTGGCTACACCTTC. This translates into CASSFTPDRGSAGYTF.

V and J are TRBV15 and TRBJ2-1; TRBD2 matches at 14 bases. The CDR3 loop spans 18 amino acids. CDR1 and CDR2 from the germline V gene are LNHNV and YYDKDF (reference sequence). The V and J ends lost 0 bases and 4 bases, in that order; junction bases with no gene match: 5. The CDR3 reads CATSRDTTSGRAYNEQFF. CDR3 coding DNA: TGTGCCACCAGCAGAGATACGACTAGCGGGAGGGCTTACAATGAGCAGTTCTTC.

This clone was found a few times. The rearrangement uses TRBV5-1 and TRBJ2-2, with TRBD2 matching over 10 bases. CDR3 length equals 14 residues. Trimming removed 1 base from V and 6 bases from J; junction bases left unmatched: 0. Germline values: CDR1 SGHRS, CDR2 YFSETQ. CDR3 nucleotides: TGCGCCAGCAGCTTGAGCGGGGGGGCCGGGGAGCTGTTTTTT. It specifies CASSLSGGAGELFF.

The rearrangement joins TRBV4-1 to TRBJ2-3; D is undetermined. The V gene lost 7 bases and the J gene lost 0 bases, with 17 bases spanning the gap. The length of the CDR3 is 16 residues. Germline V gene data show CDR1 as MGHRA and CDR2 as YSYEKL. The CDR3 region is CASTASPAASTDTQYF. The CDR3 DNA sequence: TGCGCCAGCACCGCCTCACCCGCTGCTAGCACAGATACGCAGTATTTT.

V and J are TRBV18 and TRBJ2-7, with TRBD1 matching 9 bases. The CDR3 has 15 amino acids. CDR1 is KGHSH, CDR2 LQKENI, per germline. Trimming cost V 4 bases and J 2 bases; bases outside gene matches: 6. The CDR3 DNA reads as TGTGCCAGCTCACTGGGACAGGGCGTAACCTACGAGCAGTACTTC. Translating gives CASSLGQGVTYEQYF.

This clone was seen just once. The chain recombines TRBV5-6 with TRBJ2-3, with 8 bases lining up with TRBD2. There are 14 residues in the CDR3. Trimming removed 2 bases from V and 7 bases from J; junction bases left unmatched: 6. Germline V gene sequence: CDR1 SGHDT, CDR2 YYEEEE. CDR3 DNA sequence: TGTGCCAGCAGCTTTGCTAGCGGGTCTAATACGCAGTATTTT. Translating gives CASSFASGSNTQYF.

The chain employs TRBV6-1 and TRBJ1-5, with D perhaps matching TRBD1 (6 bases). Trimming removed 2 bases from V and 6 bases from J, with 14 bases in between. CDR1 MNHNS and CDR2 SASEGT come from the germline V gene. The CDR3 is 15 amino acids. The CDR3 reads CASSEMYTGPQPQHF. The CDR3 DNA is TGTGCCAGCAGTGAAATGTACACAGGGCCTCAGCCCCAGCATTTT.

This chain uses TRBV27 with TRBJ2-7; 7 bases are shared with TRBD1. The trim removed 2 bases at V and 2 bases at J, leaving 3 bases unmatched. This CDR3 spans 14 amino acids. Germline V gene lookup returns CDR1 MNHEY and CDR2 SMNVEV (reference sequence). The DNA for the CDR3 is TGTGCCAGCAGTTTAGTAGGGGGCCCCTACGAGCAGTACTTC. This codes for CASSLVGGPYEQYF.